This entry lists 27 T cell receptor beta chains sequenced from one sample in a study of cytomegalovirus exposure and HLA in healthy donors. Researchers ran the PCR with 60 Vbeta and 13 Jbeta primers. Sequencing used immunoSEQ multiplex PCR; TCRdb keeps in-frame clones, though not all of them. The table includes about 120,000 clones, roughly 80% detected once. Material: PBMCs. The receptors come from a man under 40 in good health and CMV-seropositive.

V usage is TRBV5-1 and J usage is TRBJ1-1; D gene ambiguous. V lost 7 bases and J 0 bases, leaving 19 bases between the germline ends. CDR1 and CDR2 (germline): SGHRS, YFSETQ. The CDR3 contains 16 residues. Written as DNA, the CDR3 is TGCGCCAGCTGTAAAGTGGGCAGTGCGATGAACACTGAAGCTTTCTTT. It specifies CASCKVGSAMNTEAFF.

CDR3 in amino acids: CAWSVLVIASNEQFF. CDR3 coding DNA: TGTGCCTGGAGTGTACTTGTTATAGCTAGCAATGAGCAGTTCTTC. The chain has TRBV30 and TRBJ2-1; no clear D gene. The CDR3 loop spans 15 amino acids. V was cut by 0 bases and J by 6 bases, with 15 bases left in between. Germline values: CDR1 GTSNPN, CDR2 SVGIG (reference sequence).

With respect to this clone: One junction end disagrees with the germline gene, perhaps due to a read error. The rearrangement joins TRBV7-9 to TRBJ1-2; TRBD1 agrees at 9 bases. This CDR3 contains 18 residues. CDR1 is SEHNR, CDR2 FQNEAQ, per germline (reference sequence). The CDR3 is CSSSLTGQGPIANYGYTF. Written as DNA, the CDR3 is TGTTCCAGCAGCTTAACAGGACAGGGGCCTATAGCTAACTATGGCTACACCTTC.

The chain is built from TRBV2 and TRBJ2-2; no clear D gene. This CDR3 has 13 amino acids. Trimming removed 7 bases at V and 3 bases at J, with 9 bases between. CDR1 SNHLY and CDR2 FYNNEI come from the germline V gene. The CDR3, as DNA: TGTGCCAGCAACCATGAGGACACCGGGGAGCTGTTTTTT. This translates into CASNHEDTGELFF.

The CDR3 spells CASSFFPGGSSGNTIYF. For the CDR3, the DNA is TGTGCCAGCAGCTTTTTCCCCGGAGGGTCTTCTGGAAACACCATATATTTT. This rearrangement joins TRBV7-2 to TRBJ1-3; D ambiguous. This CDR3 has 17 residues. Germline CDR1 is SGHTA and CDR2 is FQGNSA. V lost 3 bases, J lost 1 base, and 16 bases lay in between.

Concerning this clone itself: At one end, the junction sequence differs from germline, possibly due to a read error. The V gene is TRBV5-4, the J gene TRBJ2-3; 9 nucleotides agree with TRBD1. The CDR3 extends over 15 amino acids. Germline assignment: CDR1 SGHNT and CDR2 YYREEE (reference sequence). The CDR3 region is CANSSWTGGTDTQYF. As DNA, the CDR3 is TGTGCCAACAGCTCCTGGACAGGGGGCACAGATACGCAGTATTTT.

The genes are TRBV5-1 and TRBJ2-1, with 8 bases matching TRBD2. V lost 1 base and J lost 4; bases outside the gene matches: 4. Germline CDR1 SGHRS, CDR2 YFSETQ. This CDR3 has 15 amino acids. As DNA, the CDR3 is TGCGCCAGCAGCTTGACTAGCGGAGATTACAATGAGCAGTTCTTC. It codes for CASSLTSGDYNEQFF. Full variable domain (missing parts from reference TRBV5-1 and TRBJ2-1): KAGVTQTPRYLIKTRGQQVTLSCSPISGHRSVSWYQQTPGQGLQFLFEYFSETQRNKGNFPGRFSGRQFSNSRSEMNVSTLELGDSALYLCASSLTSGDYNEQFFGPGTRLTVL.

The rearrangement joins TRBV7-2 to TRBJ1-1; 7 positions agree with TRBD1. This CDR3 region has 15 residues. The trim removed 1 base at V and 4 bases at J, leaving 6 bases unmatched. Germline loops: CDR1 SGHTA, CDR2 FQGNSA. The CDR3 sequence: CASSLGTGAGTEAFF. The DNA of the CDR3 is TGTGCCAGCAGCTTAGGGACAGGTGCCGGCACTGAAGCTTTCTTT. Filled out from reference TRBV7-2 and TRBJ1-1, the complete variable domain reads GAGVSQSPSNKVTEKGKDVELRCDPISGHTALYWYRQSLGQGLEFLIYFQGNSAPDKSGLPSDRFSAERTGGSVSTLTIQRTQQEDSAVYLCASSLGTGAGTEAFFGQGTRLTVV.

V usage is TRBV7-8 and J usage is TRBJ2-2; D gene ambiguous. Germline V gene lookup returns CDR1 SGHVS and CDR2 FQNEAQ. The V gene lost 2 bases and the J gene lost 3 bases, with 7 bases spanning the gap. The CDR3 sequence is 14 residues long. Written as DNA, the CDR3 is TGTGCCAGCAGCTTATACATGTACACCGGGGAGCTGTTTTTT. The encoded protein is CASSLYMYTGELFF.

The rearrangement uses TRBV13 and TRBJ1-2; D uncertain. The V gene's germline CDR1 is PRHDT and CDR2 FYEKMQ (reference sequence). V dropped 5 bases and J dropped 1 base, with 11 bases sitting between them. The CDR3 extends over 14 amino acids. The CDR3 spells CASSTYRDNYGYTF. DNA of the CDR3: TGTGCCAGCAGCACGTACCGGGATAACTATGGCTACACCTTC.

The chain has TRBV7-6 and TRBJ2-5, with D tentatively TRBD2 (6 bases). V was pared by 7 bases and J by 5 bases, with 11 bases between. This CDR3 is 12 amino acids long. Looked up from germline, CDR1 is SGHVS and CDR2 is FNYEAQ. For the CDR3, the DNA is TGTGCCAGCACCGCGGGAACGGAGACCCAGTACTTC. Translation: CASTAGTETQYF. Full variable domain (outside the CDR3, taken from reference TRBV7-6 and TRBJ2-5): GAGVSQSPRYKVTKRGQDVALRCDPISGHVSLYWYRQALGQGPEFLTYFNYEAQQDKSGLPNDRFSAERPEGSISTLTIQRTEQRDSAMYRCASTAGTETQYFGPGTRLLVL.

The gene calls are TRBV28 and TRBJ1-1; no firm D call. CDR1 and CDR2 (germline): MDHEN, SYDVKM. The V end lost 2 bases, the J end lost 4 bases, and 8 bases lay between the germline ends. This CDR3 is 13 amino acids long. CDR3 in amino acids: CASSLGQITEAFF. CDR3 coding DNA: TGTGCCAGCAGTTTAGGGCAGATCACTGAAGCTTTCTTT.

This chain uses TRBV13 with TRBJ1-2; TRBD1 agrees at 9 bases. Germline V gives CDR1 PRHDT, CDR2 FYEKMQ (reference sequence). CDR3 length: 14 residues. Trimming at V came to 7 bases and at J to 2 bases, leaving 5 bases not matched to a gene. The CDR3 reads CASTLGTGNYGYTF. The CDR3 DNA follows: TGTGCCAGCACCCTTGGGACAGGGAACTATGGCTACACCTTC.

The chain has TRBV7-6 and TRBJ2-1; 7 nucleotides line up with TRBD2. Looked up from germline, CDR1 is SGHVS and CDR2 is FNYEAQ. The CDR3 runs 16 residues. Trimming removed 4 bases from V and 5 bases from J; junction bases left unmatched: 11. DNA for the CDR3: TGTGCCAGCAGCTCTCTCGGGGAGGGCTTCGACAATGAGCAGTTCTTC. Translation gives CASSSLGEGFDNEQFF.

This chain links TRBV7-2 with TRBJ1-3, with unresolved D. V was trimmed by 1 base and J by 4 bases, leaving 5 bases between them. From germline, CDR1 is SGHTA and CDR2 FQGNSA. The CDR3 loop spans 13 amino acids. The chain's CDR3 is CASSLVRGNTIYF. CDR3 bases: TGTGCCAGCAGCTTAGTCCGGGGAAACACCATATATTTT.

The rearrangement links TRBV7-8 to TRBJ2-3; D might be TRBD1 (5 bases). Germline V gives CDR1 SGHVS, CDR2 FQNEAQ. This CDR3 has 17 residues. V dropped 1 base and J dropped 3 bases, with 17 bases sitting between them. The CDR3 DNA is TGTGCCAGCAGCTTAGGAGCAGGACAATATACGACAGATACGCAGTATTTT. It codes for CASSLGAGQYTTDTQYF.

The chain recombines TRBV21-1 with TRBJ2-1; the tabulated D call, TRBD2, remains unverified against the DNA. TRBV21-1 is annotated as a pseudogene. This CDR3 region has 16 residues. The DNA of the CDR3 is TGTGCCAGCAGCTCCGAGGTTGAGAGCGAACCCAATGAGCAGTTCTTC. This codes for CASSSEVESEPNEQFF.

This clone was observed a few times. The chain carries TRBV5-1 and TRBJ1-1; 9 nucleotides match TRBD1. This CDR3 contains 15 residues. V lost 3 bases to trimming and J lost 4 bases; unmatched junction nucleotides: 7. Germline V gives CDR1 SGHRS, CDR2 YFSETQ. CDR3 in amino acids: CASSSSTGGVTEAFF. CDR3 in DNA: TGCGCCAGCAGCTCTTCAACAGGGGGCGTCACTGAAGCTTTCTTT.

The CDR3 protein is CASSLVALNTEAFF. CDR3 coding DNA: TGCGCCAGCAGCTTGGTGGCATTGAACACTGAAGCTTTCTTT. The rearrangement joins TRBV5-1 to TRBJ1-1; D unresolved. The germline V gene has CDR1 SGHRS and CDR2 YFSETQ. V lost 0 bases to trimming and J lost 0 bases, with 6 bases between them. CDR3 size: 14 residues.

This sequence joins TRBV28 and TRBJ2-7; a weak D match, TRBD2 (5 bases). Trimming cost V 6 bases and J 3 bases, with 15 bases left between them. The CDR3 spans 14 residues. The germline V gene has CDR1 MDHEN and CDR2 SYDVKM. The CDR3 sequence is CASSSTVLDYEQYV. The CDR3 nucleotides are TGTGCCAGCAGCTCAACGGTACTAGACTACGAGCAGTACGTC.

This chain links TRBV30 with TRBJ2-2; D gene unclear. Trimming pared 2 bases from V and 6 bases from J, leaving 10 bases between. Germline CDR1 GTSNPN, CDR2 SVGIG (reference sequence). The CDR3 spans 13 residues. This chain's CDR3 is CAWSLYRSGELFF. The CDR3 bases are TGTGCCTGGAGTCTCTACCGGTCCGGGGAGCTGTTTTTT.

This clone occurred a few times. The CDR3 DNA follows: TGTGCCAGTAGTATAGATCGGGCTAGCGGGGTCTACAATGAGCAGTTCTTC. It specifies CASSIDRASGVYNEQFF. The rearrangement uses TRBV19 and TRBJ2-1; 9 bases are shared with TRBD2. With V trimmed by 0 bases and J by 3 bases, 6 bases remained unmatched. Germline V gene data show CDR1 as LNHDA and CDR2 as SQIVND (reference sequence). The CDR3 loop spans 17 amino acids.

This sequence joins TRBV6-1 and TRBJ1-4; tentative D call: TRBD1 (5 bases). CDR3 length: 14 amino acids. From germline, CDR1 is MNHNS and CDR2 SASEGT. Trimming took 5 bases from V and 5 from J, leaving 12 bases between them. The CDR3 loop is CASSFRQGNEKLFF. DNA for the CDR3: TGTGCCAGCAGTTTTAGGCAGGGCAATGAAAAACTGTTTTTT.

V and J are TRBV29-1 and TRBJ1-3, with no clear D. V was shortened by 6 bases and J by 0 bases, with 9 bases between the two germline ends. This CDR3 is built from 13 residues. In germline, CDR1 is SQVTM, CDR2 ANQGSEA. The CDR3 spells CSVANISGNTIYF. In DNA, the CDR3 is TGCAGCGTAGCCAATATCTCTGGAAACACCATATATTTT.

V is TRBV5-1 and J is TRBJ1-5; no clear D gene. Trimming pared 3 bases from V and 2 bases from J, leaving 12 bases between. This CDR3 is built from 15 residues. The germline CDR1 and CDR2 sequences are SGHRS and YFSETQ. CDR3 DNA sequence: TGCGCCAGCAGCTCCGACGGAGTCCGCAATCAGCCCCAGCATTTT. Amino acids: CASSSDGVRNQPQHF.

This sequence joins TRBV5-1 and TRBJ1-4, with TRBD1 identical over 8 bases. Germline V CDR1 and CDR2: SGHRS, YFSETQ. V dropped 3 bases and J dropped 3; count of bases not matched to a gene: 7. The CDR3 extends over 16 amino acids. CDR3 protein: CASSSDQGAANEKLFF. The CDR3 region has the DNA TGCGCCAGCAGCTCGGATCAGGGGGCGGCTAATGAAAAACTGTTTTTT.

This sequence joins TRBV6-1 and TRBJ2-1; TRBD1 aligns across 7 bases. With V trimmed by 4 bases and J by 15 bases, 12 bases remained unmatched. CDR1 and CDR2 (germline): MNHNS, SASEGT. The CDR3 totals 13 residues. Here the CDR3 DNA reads TGTGCCAGCAGTGGGGGAAGGGGGCTGGGTTGGTTCTTC. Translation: CASSGGRGLGWFF.